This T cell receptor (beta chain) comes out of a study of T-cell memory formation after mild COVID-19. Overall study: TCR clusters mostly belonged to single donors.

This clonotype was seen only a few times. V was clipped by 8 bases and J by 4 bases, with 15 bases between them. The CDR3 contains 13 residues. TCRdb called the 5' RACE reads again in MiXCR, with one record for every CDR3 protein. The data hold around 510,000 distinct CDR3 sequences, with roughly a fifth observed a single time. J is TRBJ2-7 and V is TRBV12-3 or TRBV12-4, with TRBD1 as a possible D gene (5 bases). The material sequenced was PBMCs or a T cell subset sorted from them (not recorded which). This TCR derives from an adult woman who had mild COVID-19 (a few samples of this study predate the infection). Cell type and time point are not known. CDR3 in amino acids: CASRAGLFYEQYF. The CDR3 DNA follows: TGTGCCAGCCGAGCAGGGCTTTTTTACGAGCAGTACTTC.